This T cell receptor (delta chain) was identified during a study of delta chain sequences of gamma delta T cells (dated by TCRdb to about 2017). Relative to germline, V is 0 bases shorter and J is 7 bases shorter, with 17 bases between their ends. From its cysteine to its phenylalanine, the CDR3 spans 15 amino acids. The CDR3 DNA has 45 bases and is translated from base 1. CDR1 GEAIGNYY and CDR2 EKD are derived from the germline V gene. By its share of the sample, this clone is large (0.1 to 1%). Its antigen specificity is not known. No quality values exist for individual bases; no much larger clone is one base distant. Preparation of the library involved 5' RACE. Sequencing instrument: Illumina MiSeq. Identical DNA sequences were merged into single rows after TCRdb reprocessed the public reads with CATT. This sample has thousands of delta-chain clones in its table, and under 30% of those were observed once. 15% to 20% of the sample rests with the top ten.

The rearrangement joined TRDV2 to TRDJ1; TRDD3 might be the D gene, on 5 matching bases. Sequenced sample: either unsorted cells or a sorted T cell fraction (not recorded which). The origin of this receptor is a human donor in good health. The CDR3 protein sequence reads: CACDTLGVTKGKLIF. DNA sequence: TGTGCCTGTGACACCCTGGGAGTTACAAAGGGTAAACTCATCTTT.